Shown below are 2 T cell receptor beta chains from a single sample sequenced in a study of CD8 T cells in Susac syndrome (dated by TCRdb to the late 2010s). The receptor library was made with the immunoSEQ multiplex PCR assay. RNA was extracted with the RNeasy kit and roughly 0.5 to 1 ug was reverse transcribed using random hexamers. TCRdb took the public reads, trimmed them with fastp at Q25, ran MiXCR for clone calling and kept in-frame beta chains. All rows with the same CDR3 protein become a single entry with the most common DNA and genes. This sample gives about 300,000 distinct CDR3 sequences in total; 65% to 90% of them show up just once. The biggest ten clones account for 0.21% of the sample. Sequencing used CD8+ T cells from PBMCs. Receptors were obtained from a human donor with multiple sclerosis.

V gene TRBV27 combines with J gene TRBJ2-7; D not certain. V lost 3 bases, J lost 0 bases, and 9 bases lay in between. Germline V lookup: CDR1 MNHEY, CDR2 SMNVEV (reference sequence). This CDR3 comprises 14 residues. The CDR3 nucleotides read TGTGCCAGCAGTTTTGGGGTGAGCTCCTACGAGCAGTACTTC. Residues: CASSFGVSSYEQYF.

The rearrangement uses TRBV13 and TRBJ2-7; D is perhaps TRBD1 (6 bases). The V end was cut by 1 base, the J end by 4 bases, with 11 bases between. The CDR3 has 14 amino acids. Germline CDR1 is PRHDT and CDR2 is FYEKMQ (reference sequence). CDR3 nucleotide sequence: TGTGCCAGCAGCTTAGCACAGGGAGAGTACGAGCAGTACTTC. Encoded protein: CASSLAQGEYEQYF.